The source of this TCR beta chain is a study of CD8+CD57+ T cells in acquired aplastic anemia. Study-wide background: Sorted CD4+ and CD8+ cells gave a mean 3.2 ug DNA, range roughly 0.19 to 30 ug.

Profiles of TCR beta VDJ and CDR3 were generated from a genomic DNA template. One entry per CDR3 protein, called by TCRdb with MiXCR from the reads. The repertoire has around 80,000 distinct CDR3 sequences, 60% to 75% of them found once; the top ten carry 80% to 90%. The CDR3 sequence is 14 residues long. Germline V gene lookup returns CDR1 SGHVS and CDR2 FQNEAQ. The trim removed 5 bases at V and 6 bases at J, leaving 8 bases unmatched. Only patients with CD8+CD57+ cell expansion on flow cytometry were chosen for sequencing. The diagnosis in all patients was severe acquired aplastic anemia. Blood sampling was performed on the patients, and none of them had received therapy by then. Study-level findings and limits: No significant difference in CD8+ Simpson's diversity was found between patients and controls.

Turning to this clonotype: Its antigen is unidentified.

Sequencing was carried out using sorted CD4+, CD8+, or CD8+CD57+ T cells (not recorded which) from PBMCs. The sequence was obtained from a human donor with aplastic anemia. The chain joins TRBV7-8 to TRBJ2-3; 7 bases fit TRBD1. CDR3 sequence (DNA): TGTGCCAGCAGCCGACAGGGAACGGGGGATACGCAGTATTTT. Residues: CASSRQGTGDTQYF.